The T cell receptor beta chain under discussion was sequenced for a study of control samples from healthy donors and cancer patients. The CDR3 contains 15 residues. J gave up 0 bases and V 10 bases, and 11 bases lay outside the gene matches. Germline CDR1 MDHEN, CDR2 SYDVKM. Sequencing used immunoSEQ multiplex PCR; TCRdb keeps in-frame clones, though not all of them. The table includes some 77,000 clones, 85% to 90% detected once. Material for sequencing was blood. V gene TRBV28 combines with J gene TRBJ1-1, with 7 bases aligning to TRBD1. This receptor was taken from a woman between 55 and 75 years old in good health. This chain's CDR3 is CATCQGGSVNTEAFF. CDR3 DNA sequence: TGTGCCACTTGCCAGGGGGGGTCAGTGAACACTGAAGCTTTCTTT.